The 10 T cell receptor beta chains in this list originate from one sample, sequenced in a study of blood T cell repertoires in COVID-19. Data came from immunoSEQ multiplex PCR; TCRdb stores just in-frame clones and leaves some out. This sample yields 170,000 or so clones, of which 88% are seen a single time; more than 6.5% belongs to the top ten. The sequencing input was PBMCs or T cells enriched from blood (not recorded which). These receptor sequences come from a woman aged 45 to 65 who had recovered from COVID-19.

The CDR3 sequence: CASTGTWGKRSGANVLTF. The CDR3 bases are TGTGCCAGCACCGGGACTTGGGGGAAACGCTCTGGGGCCAACGTCCTGACTTTC. V usage is TRBV27 and J usage is TRBJ2-6; TRBD2 might be the D (6 bases). The V end lost 7 bases, the J end lost 0 bases, and 19 bases lay between the germline ends. Germline lookup yields CDR1 MNHEY and CDR2 SMNVEV (reference sequence). The CDR3 is made up of 18 amino acids.

The chain recombines TRBV3-1 (or the pseudogene TRBV3-2) with TRBJ1-1; D remains ambiguous. Germline CDR1 LGHDT, CDR2 YNNKEL (reference sequence). CDR3 length: 15 residues. V was trimmed by 1 base and J by 1 base, leaving 10 bases between them. In DNA form, the CDR3 reads TGTGCCAGCAGCCAAGTTCAGACTTCGAACACTGAAGCTTTCTTT. Protein product: CASSQVQTSNTEAFF.

The chain uses TRBV6-2 or TRBV6-3 and TRBJ1-2; no definite D call. V was trimmed by 6 bases and J by 9 bases, leaving 11 bases between them. CDR1 is MNHEY and CDR2 is SVGEGT in the germline V gene. The CDR3 is 11 amino acids. CDR3 DNA: TGTGCCAGCAGCCAAACAGCCCGCTACACCTTC. Its translation: CASSQTARYTF.

This rearrangement joins TRBV7-2 to TRBJ2-7; 12 bases are shared with TRBD2. Germline V lookup: CDR1 SGHTA, CDR2 FQGNSA. The junction had 6 bases not matched to a gene; V was cut back by 2 bases and J by 4 bases. CDR3 length: 16 residues. The CDR3 region has the DNA TGTGCCAGCAGCTTACGGCTAGCGGGGGGGGAGTACGAGCAGTACTTC. It codes for CASSLRLAGGEYEQYF.

V usage is TRBV7-9 and J usage is TRBJ2-3, with D tentatively TRBD2 (7 bases). V was cut by 3 bases and J by 3 bases, with 13 bases left in between. This CDR3 region has 15 residues. The germline V gene has CDR1 SEHNR and CDR2 FQNEAQ (reference sequence). In DNA, the CDR3 is TGTGCCAGCAGCTTCCAAGGGGGGGGGACAGATACGCAGTATTTT. This sequence encodes CASSFQGGGTDTQYF.

This sequence joins TRBV2 and TRBJ2-1, with TRBD2 matching over 7 bases. Trimming cost V 6 bases and J 7 bases; bases outside gene matches: 12. Germline V lookup: CDR1 SNHLY, CDR2 FYNNEI. The CDR3 is made up of 15 amino acids. The CDR3 region is CASSPMGGLRNEQFF. CDR3 DNA sequence: TGTGCCAGCAGCCCGATGGGGGGACTACGGAATGAGCAGTTCTTC.

J is TRBJ1-2 and V is TRBV5-1; 7 nucleotides agree with TRBD1. The CDR3 is 14 residues long. The germline CDR1 and CDR2 sequences are SGHRS and YFSETQ. Trimming cost V 3 bases and J 5 bases; bases outside gene matches: 7. CDR3 nucleotide sequence: TGCGCCAGCAGCTCCTCCGGGACAGCTTATGGCTACACCTTC. As protein: CASSSSGTAYGYTF. Looking up the rest from reference TRBV5-1 and TRBJ1-2 gives the full variable domain: KAGVTQTPRYLIKTRGQQVTLSCSPISGHRSVSWYQQTPGQGLQFLFEYFSETQRNKGNFPGRFSGRQFSNSRSEMNVSTLELGDSALYLCASSSSGTAYGYTFGSGTRLTVV.

In this sample, this clone turned up once. The chain has TRBV4-2 and TRBJ1-5; TRBD1 agrees at 10 bases. From germline, CDR1 is LGHNA and CDR2 YNFKEQ. V trimming: 4 bases; J trimming: 4 bases; junction bases outside the gene matches: 10. This CDR3 region has 17 residues. The CDR3 sequence: CASSLNPGQGYNQPQHF. The CDR3 nucleotides read TGTGCCAGCAGCCTGAACCCGGGACAGGGGTATAATCAGCCCCAGCATTTT.

This sequence joins TRBV7-2 and TRBJ2-3; 10 bases line up with TRBD2. J was trimmed by 1 base and V by 5 bases; bases with no gene match: 6. This CDR3 is built from 16 residues. Germline CDR1 reads SGHTA; CDR2 reads FQGNSA. The CDR3 nucleotides are TGTGCCAGCAGCGCAGCGGGGGGGTTGCGCACAGATACGCAGTATTTT. Protein sequence: CASSAAGGLRTDTQYF.

This sequence joins TRBV6-5 and TRBJ2-2, with 7 positions matching TRBD1. CDR1 is MNHEY and CDR2 is SVGAGI in the germline V gene. The length of the CDR3 is 13 residues. V shed 10 bases, J shed 3 bases, and the junction held 5 bases outside the gene matches. The CDR3 sequence: CATRQGHTGELFF. In nucleotides, the CDR3 is TGTGCCACTCGACAGGGTCACACCGGGGAGCTGTTTTTT.